This T cell receptor beta chain is from a study of beta chain features in type 1 diabetes. The study, taken as a whole, reports: The study found moderately but significantly shorter TCRB CDR3s in all four CD4+ subsets of Type 1 diabetes patients. Although PCR might favor shorter templates, it would do so equally in patients and controls.

The table lists this clone with a few counts. Its antigen is as yet unknown. The V end lost 7 bases, the J end lost 10 bases, and 14 bases lay between the germline ends. CDR3 length: 11 amino acids. Germline values: CDR1 DFQATT, CDR2 SNEGSKA (reference sequence). Isolated RNA was reverse transcribed in full, so expressed TCRB transcripts were sequenced. Data came from immunoSEQ multiplex PCR; TCRdb stores just in-frame clones and leaves some out. The data hold approximately 160,000 clones, with over 9% observed a single time. The sequencing input was central memory CD4+ T cells from blood. This TCR derives from a man aged 30-40 years with type 1 diabetes. The V call is TRBV20-1, the J call TRBJ2-1; no clear D gene. CDR3 nucleotides: TGCAGTGTCCGCCCCTCAAGCGAGCAGTTCTTC. Its translation: CSVRPSSEQFF.